This entry describes one T cell receptor (beta chain). Its specificity is unknown. This sample is drawn from a study of a mutant IDH1 vaccine in newly diagnosed glioma. TCRdb's table, derived via immunoSEQ multiplex PCR, lists solely in-frame clones and lacks some. The data hold 20,000 to 25,000 clones, with over 85% observed a single time. Germline CDR1 SNHLY, CDR2 FYNNEI. The CDR3 contains 14 residues. The junction had 7 bases not matched to a gene; V was cut back by 7 bases and J by 9 bases. Findings of the study overall: Altogether, around 95% of patients exhibited vaccine-induced immune responses.

Time point meaning: week 11, during vaccination. The content of each vaccine dose was 300 ug of mutant IDH1 20-mer peptide, and topical imiquimod accompanied it. The chain is built from TRBV2 and TRBJ1-6, with 9 bases that match TRBD1. The TCR originated in a woman in her 40s with glioma. This sample comprised PBMCs, obtained from a glioma patient whose treatment included an IDH1 peptide vaccine. The CDR3 DNA follows: TGTGCCAGCACGACCCGGACAGGGGCTTCACCCCTCCACTTT. It yields the protein CASTTRTGASPLHF.